A selection of T cell receptor beta chains follows, all from one sample in a study of control samples from healthy donors and cancer patients. The protocol was immunoSEQ multiplex PCR, while the TCRdb copy is restricted to in-frame clones and leaves out a portion. This sample yields tens of thousands of clones, of which 65% to 85% are seen a single time; 38% belongs to the top ten. Sequencing was performed on PBMCs. Receptors were obtained from a man aged 65-85 years with lung cancer. The CDR3 runs from the conserved cysteine through the conserved F or W. A D gene is named only where the DNA matches it firmly. Rows give clone size only sometimes, using once, few, many, or a class for an expanded clone.

V gene	D gene	clone size	J gene	CDR3 protein	CDR3 DNA
TRBV6-2/TRBV6-3	-	-	TRBJ1-5	CASSYSGRTGGQPQHF	TGTGCCAGCAGTTATTCCGGACGAACCGGGGGACAGCCCCAGCATTTT
TRBV21-1	-	-	TRBJ2-3	CASSKEPSGTSGETDTQYF	TGTGCCAGCAGCAAAGAGCCCAGTGGGACTAGCGGGGAGACAGATACGCAGTATTTT
TRBV19	TRBD2	-	TRBJ2-1	CASRNTWTGGDEQFF	TGTGCCAGTAGGAACACTTGGACGGGAGGCGATGAGCAGTTCTTC
TRBV5-1	TRBD1	few	TRBJ1-4	CASSLGQGTGIVEKLFF	TGCGCCAGCAGCTTGGGGCAAGGGACAGGGATCGTTGAAAAACTGTTTTTT
TRBV6-6	TRBD2	-	TRBJ2-3	CASSYSGGGTDTQYF	TGTGCCAGCAGTTACTCCGGCGGGGGGACAGATACGCAGTATTTT
TRBV9	-	-	TRBJ1-4	CASSVPTAGGEKLFF	TGTGCCAGCAGCGTACCGACAGCGGGAGGGGAAAAACTGTTTTTT
TRBV30	-	-	TRBJ1-6	CAWSAGLSYNSPLHF	TGTGCCTGGAGTGCGGGGCTCTCCTATAATTCACCCCTCCACTTT
TRBV10-2	-	few	TRBJ2-2	CASSRDFGPTGELFF	TGCGCCAGCAGCCGGGACTTCGGTCCGACCGGGGAGCTGTTTTTT
TRBV19	-	few	TRBJ1-1	CASSISLNTEAFF	TGTGCCAGTAGTATATCCTTGAACACTGAAGCTTTCTTT
TRBV19	TRBD1	-	TRBJ2-1	CASSGPGQGRNEQFF	TGTGCCAGTAGTGGCCCCGGACAGGGGCGAAATGAGCAGTTCTTC
TRBV20-1	-	-	TRBJ2-6	CSASDGNVLTF	TGCAGTGCTTCTGACGGGAACGTCCTGACTTTC
TRBV5-1	-	-	TRBJ2-7	CASSNDYEQYF	TGCGCCAGCAGTAACGACTACGAGCAGTACTTC
TRBV11-3	-	-	TRBJ1-1	CASSEQGANTEAFF	TGTGCCAGCAGCGAACAGGGTGCGAACACTGAAGCTTTCTTT
TRBV6-5	-	-	TRBJ1-1	CASSRQEWNTEAFF	TGTGCCAGCAGTCGACAGGAGTGGAACACTGAAGCTTTCTTT
TRBV6-1	TRBD1	-	TRBJ2-2	CASSDATGAGELFF	TGTGCCAGCAGTGACGCGACAGGGGCCGGGGAGCTGTTTTTT
TRBV11-2	TRBD1	few	TRBJ1-2	CASSSIPGTGDGYTF	TGTGCCAGCAGCTCGATACCCGGGACAGGGGATGGCTACACCTTC
TRBV7-6	-	-	TRBJ1-5	CASSLRVAADSNQPQHF	TGTGCCAGCAGCTTACGGGTCGCAGCCGATAGCAATCAGCCCCAGCATTTT
TRBV10-3	-	many	TRBJ2-7	CAISETGPYEQYF	TGTGCCATCAGTGAGACAGGTCCGTACGAGCAGTACTTC
TRBV5-1	-	-	TRBJ2-5	CASSFSGSGTMRISTQYF	TGCGCCAGCAGCTTCTCGGGTTCGGGGACAATGCGCATATCGACCCAGTACTTC
TRBV27	-	-	TRBJ1-2	CASSYGGLFSGYTF	TGTGCCAGCAGTTATGGGGGCCTCTTTAGTGGCTACACCTTC
TRBV5-1	TRBD1	-	TRBJ1-5	CASSLPGQGMPQHF	TGCGCCAGCAGCTTACCGGGACAGGGAATGCCCCAGCATTTT
TRBV24-1	-	few	TRBJ2-3	CATSEGQLTDTQYF	TGTGCCACCTCCGAAGGACAACTCACAGATACGCAGTATTTT
TRBV5-1	TRBD1	-	TRBJ2-7	CASRSGTGGYEQYF	TGCGCCAGCAGGTCCGGGACAGGGGGCTACGAGCAGTACTTC
TRBV18	-	-	TRBJ2-3	CASSSSTDTQYF	TGTGCCAGCTCCTCTAGCACAGATACGCAGTATTTT
TRBV9	-	-	TRBJ1-6	CASSGGSSSYNSPLHF	TGTGCCAGCAGCGGGGGGTCTTCCTCCTATAATTCACCCCTCCACTTT
TRBV30	-	-	TRBJ1-1	CAWMRDTNTEAFF	TGTGCCTGGATGAGGGACACGAACACTGAAGCTTTCTTT
TRBV29-1	-	-	TRBJ2-2	CSVVANTGELFF	TGCAGCGTTGTTGCGAACACCGGGGAGCTGTTTTTT
TRBV7-9	TRBD1	-	TRBJ1-2	CASSAWTGGNYGYTF	TGTGCCAGCAGCGCCTGGACAGGGGGTAACTATGGCTACACCTTC
TRBV7-2	-	-	TRBJ2-7	CASSALRRGEQYF	TGTGCCAGCAGCGCCCTTAGGAGAGGTGAGCAGTACTTC
TRBV12-3/TRBV12-4	-	once	TRBJ1-3	CASSLHNTIYF	TGTGCCAGCAGTTTACACAACACCATATATTTT
TRBV18	-	-	TRBJ2-7	CASSPGTGLSYEQYF	TGTGCCAGCTCACCGGGCACAGGGTTGTCCTACGAGCAGTACTTC
TRBV6-5	-	few	TRBJ1-4	CASRDSGREKLFF	TGTGCCAGCAGGGACAGTGGGAGAGAAAAACTGTTTTTT
TRBV7-2	TRBD2	-	TRBJ2-5	CASSQPRRRGDSQETQYF	TGTGCCAGCAGCCAACCTAGGAGGCGGGGGGATTCCCAAGAGACCCAGTACTTC
TRBV18	TRBD1	-	TRBJ1-2	CASSNGDRGYGYTF	TGTGCCAGCTCGAACGGGGACAGGGGCTATGGCTACACCTTC
TRBV29-1	TRBD2	-	TRBJ2-1	CSVEGLAGGSSYNEQFF	TGCAGCGTTGAGGGGCTAGCGGGGGGTAGCTCCTACAATGAGCAGTTCTTC
TRBV3-1/TRBV3-2	-	-	TRBJ2-7	CASSYGDLGYEQYF	TGTGCCAGCAGCTATGGGGACTTGGGGTACGAGCAGTACTTC
TRBV6-1	-	-	TRBJ1-6	CASSEGQGGNSPLHF	TGTGCCAGCAGTGAAGGGCAGGGAGGCAATTCACCCCTCCACTTT
TRBV9	-	-	TRBJ1-2	CASSGDMGLGYGYTF	TGTGCCAGCAGCGGGGACATGGGGTTGGGCTATGGCTACACCTTC
TRBV19	-	-	TRBJ1-6	CASSETPAGGFSPLHF	TGTGCCAGTAGCGAAACCCCAGCGGGGGGATTTTCACCCCTCCACTTT
TRBV7-2	TRBD2	-	TRBJ2-7	CASSQRTSGHYEQYF	TGTGCCAGCAGCCAAAGGACTAGCGGGCACTACGAGCAGTACTTC
TRBV7-8	TRBD2	-	TRBJ2-2	CASSTGLAGGAGELFF	TGTGCCAGCAGCACCGGACTAGCGGGGGGCGCCGGGGAGCTGTTTTTT
TRBV6-6	TRBD2	-	TRBJ2-1	CASSYSGGGANGQFF	TGTGCCAGCAGTTACTCCGGCGGGGGGGCGAATGGGCAGTTCTTC
TRBV24-1	-	-	TRBJ1-2	CATSDSRSGYTF	TGTGCCACCAGTGATTCCCGATCTGGCTACACCTTC
TRBV5-1	-	-	TRBJ2-7	CASSPPGGPKSYEQYF	TGCGCCAGCAGCCCCCCCGGGGGCCCAAAGTCCTACGAGCAGTACTTC
TRBV19	-	-	TRBJ1-4	CASKREANEKLFF	TGTGCCAGTAAAAGGGAGGCTAATGAAAAACTGTTTTTT
TRBV5-1	TRBD1	-	TRBJ2-7	CASSLESGRGSSYEQYF	TGCGCCAGCAGCTTGGAATCTGGCAGGGGGAGCTCCTACGAGCAGTACTTC
TRBV12-3/TRBV12-4	TRBD2	few	TRBJ2-4	CASSFGGNIQYF	TGTGCCAGCAGTTTCGGGGGGAACATTCAGTACTTC
TRBV6-5	-	-	TRBJ1-1	CASSYRGLGSTEAFF	TGTGCCAGCAGTTACCGGGGGCTGGGTAGCACTGAAGCTTTCTTT
TRBV21-1	-	-	TRBJ1-1	CASSKSRPRTDTEAFF	TGTGCCAGCAGCAAATCCCGCCCGAGGACAGACACTGAAGCTTTCTTT
TRBV9	TRBD2	-	TRBJ2-3	CASSVSGGAPDTQYF	TGTGCCAGCAGCGTAAGCGGGGGAGCGCCAGATACGCAGTATTTT
TRBV7-9	TRBD1	-	TRBJ1-4	CASSEGQVNEKLFF	TGTGCCAGCAGCGAAGGACAGGTTAATGAAAAACTGTTTTTT
TRBV11-2	-	-	TRBJ2-3	CASSRGGSENTQYF	TGTGCCAGCAGCAGAGGAGGAAGTGAAAATACGCAGTATTTT
TRBV6-5	-	-	TRBJ1-3	CVTSRSSGNTIYF	TGTGTCACGTCAAGGAGCTCTGGAAACACCATATATTTT
TRBV5-1	TRBD1	few	TRBJ2-7	CASSFGTDSYEQYF	TGCGCCAGCAGCTTCGGGACAGACTCCTACGAGCAGTACTTC